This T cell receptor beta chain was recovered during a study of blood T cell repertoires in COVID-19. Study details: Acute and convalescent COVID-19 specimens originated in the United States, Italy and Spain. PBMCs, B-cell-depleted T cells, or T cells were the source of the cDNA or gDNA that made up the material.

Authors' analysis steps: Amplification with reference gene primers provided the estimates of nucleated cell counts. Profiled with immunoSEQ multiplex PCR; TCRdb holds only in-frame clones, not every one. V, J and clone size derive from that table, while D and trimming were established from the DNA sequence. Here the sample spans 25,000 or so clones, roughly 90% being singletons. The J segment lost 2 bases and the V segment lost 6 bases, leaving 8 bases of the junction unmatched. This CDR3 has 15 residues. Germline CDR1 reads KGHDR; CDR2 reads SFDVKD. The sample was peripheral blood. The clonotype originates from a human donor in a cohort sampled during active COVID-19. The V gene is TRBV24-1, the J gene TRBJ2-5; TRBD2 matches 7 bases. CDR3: CATSSRLAPQETQYF. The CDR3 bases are TGTGCCACCAGTTCTAGACTAGCACCACAAGAGACCCAGTACTTC.